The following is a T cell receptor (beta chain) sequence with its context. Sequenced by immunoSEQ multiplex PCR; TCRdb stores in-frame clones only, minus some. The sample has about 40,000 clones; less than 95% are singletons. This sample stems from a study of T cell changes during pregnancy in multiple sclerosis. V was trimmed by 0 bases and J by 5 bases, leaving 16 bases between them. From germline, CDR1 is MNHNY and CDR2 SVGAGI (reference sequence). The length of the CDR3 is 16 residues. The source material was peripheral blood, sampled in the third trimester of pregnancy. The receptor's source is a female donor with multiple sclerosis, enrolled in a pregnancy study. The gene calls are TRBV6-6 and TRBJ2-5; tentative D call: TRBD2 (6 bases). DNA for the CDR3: TGTGCCAGCAGTTACTCGATATCGGGGAGCGGGGAGACCCAGTACTTC. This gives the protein CASSYSISGSGETQYF.